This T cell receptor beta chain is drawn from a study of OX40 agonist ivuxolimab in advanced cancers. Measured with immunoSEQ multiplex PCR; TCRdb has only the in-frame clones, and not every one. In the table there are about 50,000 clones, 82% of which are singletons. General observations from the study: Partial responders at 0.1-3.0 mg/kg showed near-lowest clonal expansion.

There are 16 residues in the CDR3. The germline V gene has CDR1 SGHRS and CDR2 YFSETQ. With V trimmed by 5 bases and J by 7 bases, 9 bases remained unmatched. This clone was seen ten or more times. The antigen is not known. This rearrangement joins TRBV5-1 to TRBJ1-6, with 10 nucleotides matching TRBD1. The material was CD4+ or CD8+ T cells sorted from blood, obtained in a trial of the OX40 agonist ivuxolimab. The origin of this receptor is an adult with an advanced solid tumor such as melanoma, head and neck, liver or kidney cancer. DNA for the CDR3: TGCGCCAGCAGAAATACCCCGGGACAGGGGAATTCACCCCTCCACTTT. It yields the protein CASRNTPGQGNSPLHF.